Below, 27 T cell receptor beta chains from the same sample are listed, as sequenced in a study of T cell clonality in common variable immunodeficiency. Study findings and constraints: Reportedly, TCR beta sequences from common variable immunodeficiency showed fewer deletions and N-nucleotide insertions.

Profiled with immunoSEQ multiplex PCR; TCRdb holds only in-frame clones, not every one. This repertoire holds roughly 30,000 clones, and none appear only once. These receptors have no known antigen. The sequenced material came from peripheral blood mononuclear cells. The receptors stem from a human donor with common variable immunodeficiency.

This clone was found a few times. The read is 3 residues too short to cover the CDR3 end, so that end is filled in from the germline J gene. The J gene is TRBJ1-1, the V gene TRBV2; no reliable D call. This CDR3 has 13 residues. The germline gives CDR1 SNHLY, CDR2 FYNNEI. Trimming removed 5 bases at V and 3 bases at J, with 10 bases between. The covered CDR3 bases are TGTGCCAGCAGTCCCGATGCGGACACTGAA. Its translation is CASSPDADTE. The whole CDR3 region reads CASSPDADTEAFF.

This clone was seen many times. CDR3 residues: CSAYSGRGATDTQYF. The DNA read from the CDR3 is TGCAGTGCTTATAGCGGGAGAGGCGCCACAGATACG. The V and J genes are TRBV20-1 and TRBJ2-3; 9 nucleotides match TRBD2. The read terminates 3 residues before the CDR3 end, so the remaining end is supplied by the germline J gene. This CDR3 is 15 amino acids long. Germline V gene data show CDR1 as DFQATT and CDR2 as SNEGSKA (reference sequence). V lost 5 bases to trimming and J lost 2 bases; unmatched junction nucleotides: 8.

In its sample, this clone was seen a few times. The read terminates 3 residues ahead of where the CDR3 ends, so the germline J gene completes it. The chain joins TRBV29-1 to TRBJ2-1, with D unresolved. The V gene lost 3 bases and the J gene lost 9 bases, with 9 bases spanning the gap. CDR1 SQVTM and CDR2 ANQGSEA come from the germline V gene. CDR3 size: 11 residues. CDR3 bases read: TGCAGCGTTGAGATTCTAGGTGAG. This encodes CSVEILGE. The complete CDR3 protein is CSVEILGEQFF.

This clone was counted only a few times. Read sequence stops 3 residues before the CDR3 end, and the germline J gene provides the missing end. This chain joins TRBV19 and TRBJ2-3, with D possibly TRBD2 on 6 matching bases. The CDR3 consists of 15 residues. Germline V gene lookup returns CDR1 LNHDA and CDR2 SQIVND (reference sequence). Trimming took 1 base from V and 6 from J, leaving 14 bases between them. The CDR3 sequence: CASSIASGGADTQYF. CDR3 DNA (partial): TGTGCCAGTAGTATAGCGTCGGGCGGGGCGGATACG.

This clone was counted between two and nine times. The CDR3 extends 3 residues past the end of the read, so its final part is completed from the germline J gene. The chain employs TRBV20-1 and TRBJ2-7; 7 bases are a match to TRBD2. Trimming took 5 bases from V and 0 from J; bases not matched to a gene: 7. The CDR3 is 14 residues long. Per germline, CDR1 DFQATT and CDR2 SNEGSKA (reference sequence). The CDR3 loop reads CSAASGTPSYEQYF. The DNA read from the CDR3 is TGCAGTGCTGCCAGCGGGACCCCCTCCTACGAG.

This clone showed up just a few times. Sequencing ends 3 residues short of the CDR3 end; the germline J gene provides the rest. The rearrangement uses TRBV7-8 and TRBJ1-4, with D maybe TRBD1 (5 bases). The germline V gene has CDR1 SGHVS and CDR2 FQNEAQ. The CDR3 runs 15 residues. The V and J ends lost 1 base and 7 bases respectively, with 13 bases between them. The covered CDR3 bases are TGTGCCAGCAGCTTAGTCCCTGGGGCGAGTGAAAAA. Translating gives CASSLVPGASEK. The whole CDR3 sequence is CASSLVPGASEKLFF.

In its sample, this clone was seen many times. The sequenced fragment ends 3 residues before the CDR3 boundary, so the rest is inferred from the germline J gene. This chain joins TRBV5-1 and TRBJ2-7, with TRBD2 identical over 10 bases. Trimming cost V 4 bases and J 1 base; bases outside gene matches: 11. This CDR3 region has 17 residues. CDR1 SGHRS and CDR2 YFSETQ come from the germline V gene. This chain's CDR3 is CASSRGTSVWGSYEQYF. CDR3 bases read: TGCGCCAGCAGCCGGGGGACTAGCGTCTGGGGGTCCTACGAG.

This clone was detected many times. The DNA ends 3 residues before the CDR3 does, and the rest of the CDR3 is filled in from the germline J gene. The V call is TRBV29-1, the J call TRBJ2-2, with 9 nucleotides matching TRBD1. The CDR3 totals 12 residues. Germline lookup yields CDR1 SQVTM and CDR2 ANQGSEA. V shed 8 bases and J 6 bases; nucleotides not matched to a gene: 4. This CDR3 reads CSFDRGAGELFF. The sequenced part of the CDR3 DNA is TGCAGCTTCGACAGGGGGGCCGGGGAG.

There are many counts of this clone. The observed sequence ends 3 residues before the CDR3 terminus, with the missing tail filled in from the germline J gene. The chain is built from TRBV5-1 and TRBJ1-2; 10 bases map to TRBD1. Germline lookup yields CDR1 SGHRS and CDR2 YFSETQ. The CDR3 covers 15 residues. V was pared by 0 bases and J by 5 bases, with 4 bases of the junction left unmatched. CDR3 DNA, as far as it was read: TGCGCCAGCAGCTTGGAGGGACAGGGGCCTTATGGC. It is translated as CASSLEGQGPYG. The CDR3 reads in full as CASSLEGQGPYGYTF.

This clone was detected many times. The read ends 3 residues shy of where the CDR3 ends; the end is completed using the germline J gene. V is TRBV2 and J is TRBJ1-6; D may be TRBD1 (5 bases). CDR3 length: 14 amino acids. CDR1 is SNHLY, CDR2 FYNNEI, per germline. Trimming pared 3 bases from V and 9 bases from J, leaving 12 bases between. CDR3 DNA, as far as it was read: TGTGCCAGCAGTGACGTCCAGGGTAGTTCACCC. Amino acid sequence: CASSDVQGSSP. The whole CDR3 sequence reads CASSDVQGSSPLHF.

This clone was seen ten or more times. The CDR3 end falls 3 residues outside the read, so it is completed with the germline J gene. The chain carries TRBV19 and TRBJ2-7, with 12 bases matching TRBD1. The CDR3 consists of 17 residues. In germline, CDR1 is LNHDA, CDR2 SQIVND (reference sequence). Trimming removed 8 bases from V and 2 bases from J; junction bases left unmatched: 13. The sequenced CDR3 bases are TGTGCCAGTTTGGGACAGGGGGCACTCCGGGCCACCTACGAG. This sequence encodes CASLGQGALRATYE. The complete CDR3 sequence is CASLGQGALRATYEQYF. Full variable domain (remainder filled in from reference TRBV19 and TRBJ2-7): DGGITQSPKYLFRKEGQNVTLSCEQNLNHDAMYWYRQDPGQGLRLIYYSQIVNDFQKGDIAEGYSVSREKKESFPLTVTSAQKNPTAFYLCASLGQGALRATYEQYFGPGTRLTVT.

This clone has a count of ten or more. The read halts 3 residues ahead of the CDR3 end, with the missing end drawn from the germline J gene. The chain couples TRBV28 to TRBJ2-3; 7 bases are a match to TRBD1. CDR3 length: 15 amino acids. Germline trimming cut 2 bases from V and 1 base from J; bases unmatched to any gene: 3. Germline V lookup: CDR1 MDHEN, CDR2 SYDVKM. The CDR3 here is CASSLTGVRTDTQYF. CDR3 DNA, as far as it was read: TGTGCCAGCAGTTTAACAGGGGTGCGCACAGATACG.

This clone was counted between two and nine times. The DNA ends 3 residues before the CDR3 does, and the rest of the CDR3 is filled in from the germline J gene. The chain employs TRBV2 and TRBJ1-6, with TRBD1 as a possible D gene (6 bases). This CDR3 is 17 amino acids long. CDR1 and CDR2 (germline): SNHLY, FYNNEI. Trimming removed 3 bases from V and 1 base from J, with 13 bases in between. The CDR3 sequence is CASSDTRGRSYNSPLHF. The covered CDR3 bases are TGTGCCAGCAGTGATACGAGGGGGAGGTCCTATAATTCACCC. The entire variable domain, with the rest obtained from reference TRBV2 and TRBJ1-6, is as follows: EPEVTQTPSHQVTQMGQEVILRCVPISNHLYFYWYRQILGQKVEFLVSFYNNEISEKSEIFDDQFSVERPDGSNFTLKIRSTKLEDSAMYFCASSDTRGRSYNSPLHFGNGTRLTVT.

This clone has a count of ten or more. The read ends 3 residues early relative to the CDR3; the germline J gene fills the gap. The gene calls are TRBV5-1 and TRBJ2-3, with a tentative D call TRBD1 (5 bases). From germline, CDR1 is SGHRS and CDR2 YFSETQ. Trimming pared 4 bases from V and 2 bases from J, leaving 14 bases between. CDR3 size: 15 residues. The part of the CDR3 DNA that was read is TGCGCCAGCAGCCAAGGCCAGGGCCCCACAGATACG. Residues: CASSQGQGPTDT. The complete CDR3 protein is CASSQGQGPTDTQYF.

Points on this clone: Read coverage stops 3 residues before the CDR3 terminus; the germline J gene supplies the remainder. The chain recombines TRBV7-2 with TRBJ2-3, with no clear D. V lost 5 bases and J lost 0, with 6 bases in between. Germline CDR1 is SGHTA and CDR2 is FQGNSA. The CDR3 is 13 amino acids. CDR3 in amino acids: CASSPPSTDTQYF. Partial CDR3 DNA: TGTGCCAGCAGCCCCCCAAGCACAGATACG.

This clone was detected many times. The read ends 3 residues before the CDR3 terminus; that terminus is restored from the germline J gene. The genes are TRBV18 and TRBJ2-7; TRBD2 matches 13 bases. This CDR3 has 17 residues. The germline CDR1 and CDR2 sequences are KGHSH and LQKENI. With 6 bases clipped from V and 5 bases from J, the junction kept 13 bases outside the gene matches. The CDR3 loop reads CASSLGTSGTWANEQYF. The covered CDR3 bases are TGTGCCAGCTCCCTAGGGACTAGCGGGACCTGGGCCAACGAG.

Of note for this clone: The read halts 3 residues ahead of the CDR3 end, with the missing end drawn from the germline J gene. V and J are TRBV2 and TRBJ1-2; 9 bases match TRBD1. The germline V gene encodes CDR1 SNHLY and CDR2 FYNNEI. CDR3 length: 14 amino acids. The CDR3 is CASSEGGQGRGYTF. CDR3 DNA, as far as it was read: TGTGCCAGCAGTGAAGGGGGACAGGGTAGGGGC.

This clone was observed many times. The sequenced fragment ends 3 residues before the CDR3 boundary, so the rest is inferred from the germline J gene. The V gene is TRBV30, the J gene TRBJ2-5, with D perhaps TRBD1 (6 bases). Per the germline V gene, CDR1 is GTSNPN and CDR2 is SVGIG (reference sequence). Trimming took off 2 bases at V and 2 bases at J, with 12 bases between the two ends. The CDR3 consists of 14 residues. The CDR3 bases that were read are TGTGCCTGGAGTTTACAGGGTTTACAAGAGACC. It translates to CAWSLQGLQET. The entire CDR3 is CAWSLQGLQETQYF.

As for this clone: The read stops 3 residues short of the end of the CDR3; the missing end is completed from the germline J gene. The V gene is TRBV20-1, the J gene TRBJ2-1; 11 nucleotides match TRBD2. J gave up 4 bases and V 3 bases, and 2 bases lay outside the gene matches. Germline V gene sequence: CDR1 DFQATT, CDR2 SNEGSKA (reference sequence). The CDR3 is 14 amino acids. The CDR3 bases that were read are TGCAGTGCTAGCGGGACTAGCGGATACAATGAG. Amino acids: CSASGTSGYNE. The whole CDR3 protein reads CSASGTSGYNEQFF.

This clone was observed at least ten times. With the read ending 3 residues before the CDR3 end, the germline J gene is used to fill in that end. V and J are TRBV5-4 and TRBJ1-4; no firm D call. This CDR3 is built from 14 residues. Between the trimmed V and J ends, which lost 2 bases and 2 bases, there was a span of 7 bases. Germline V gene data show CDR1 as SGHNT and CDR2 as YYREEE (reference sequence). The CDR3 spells CASSFGGTNEKLFF. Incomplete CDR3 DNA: TGTGCCAGCAGCTTTGGTGGCACTAATGAAAAA.

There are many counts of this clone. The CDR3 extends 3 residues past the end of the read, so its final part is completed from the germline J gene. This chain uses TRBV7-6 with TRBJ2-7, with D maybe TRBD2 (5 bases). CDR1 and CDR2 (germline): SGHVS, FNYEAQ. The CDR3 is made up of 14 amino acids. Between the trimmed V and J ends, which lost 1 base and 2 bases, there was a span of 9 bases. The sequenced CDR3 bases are TGTGCCAGCAGCTTAGAGGACGGGGCCTACGAG. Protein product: CASSLEDGAYE. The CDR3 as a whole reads CASSLEDGAYEQYF.

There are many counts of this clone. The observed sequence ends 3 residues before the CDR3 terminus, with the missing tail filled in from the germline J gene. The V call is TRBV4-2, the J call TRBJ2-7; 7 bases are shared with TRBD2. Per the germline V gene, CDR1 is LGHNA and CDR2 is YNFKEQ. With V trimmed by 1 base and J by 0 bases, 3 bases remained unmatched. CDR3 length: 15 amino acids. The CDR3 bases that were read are TGTGCCAGCAGCCAAGTTAGCGGGCCCTCCTACGAG. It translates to CASSQVSGPSYE. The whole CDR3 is CASSQVSGPSYEQYF.

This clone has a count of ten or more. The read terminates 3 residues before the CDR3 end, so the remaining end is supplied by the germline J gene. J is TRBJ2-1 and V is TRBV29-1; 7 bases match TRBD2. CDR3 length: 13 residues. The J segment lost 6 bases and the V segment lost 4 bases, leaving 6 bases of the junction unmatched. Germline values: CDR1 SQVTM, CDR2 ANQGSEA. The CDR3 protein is CSVAGGSGNEQFF. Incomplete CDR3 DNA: TGCAGCGTTGCAGGCGGGAGCGGCAATGAG.

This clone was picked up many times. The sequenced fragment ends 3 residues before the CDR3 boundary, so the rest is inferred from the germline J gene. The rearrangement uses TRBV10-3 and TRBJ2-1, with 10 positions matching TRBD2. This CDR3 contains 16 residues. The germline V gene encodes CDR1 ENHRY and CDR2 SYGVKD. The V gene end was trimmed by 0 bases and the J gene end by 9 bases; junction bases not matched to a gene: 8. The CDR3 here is CAISESEASGSTEQFF. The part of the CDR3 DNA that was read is TGTGCCATCAGTGAGTCGGAGGCTAGCGGGAGTACTGAG.

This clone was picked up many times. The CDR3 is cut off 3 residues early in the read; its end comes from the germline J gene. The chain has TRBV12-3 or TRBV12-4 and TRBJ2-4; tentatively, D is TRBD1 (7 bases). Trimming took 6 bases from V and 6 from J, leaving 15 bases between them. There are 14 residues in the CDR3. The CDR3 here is CASSRGTAGNIQYF. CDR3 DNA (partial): TGTGCCAGCAGCCGTGGGACAGCGGGAAACATT.

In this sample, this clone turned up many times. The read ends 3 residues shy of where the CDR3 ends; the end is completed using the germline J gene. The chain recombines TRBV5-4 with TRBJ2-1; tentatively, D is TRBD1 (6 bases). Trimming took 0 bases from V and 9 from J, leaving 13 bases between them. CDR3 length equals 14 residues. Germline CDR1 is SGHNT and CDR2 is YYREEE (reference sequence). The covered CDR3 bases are TGTGCCAGCAGCTTGGACAGGGTGTTGGGTGAG. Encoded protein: CASSLDRVLGE. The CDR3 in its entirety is CASSLDRVLGEQFF.

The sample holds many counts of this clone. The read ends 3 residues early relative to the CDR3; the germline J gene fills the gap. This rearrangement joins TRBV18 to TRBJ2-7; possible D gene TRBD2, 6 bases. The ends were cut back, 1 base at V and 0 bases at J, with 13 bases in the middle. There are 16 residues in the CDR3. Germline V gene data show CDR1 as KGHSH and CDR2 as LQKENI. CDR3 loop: CASSPLPPSDSYEQYF. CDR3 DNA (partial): TGTGCCAGCTCACCACTTCCGCCTAGCGACTCCTACGAG.